One sample yielded the 7 T cell receptor beta chains listed below, sequenced in a study of cytomegalovirus exposure and HLA in healthy donors (dated by TCRdb to 2017 to 2019). The library was generated by the immunoSEQ multiplex PCR assay. A mixture of 60 forward primers for TCR Vbeta segments and 13 reverse primers for TCR Jbeta segments was used in the multiplex PCR. TCRdb took this table from immuneACCESS and kept in-frame rearrangements with V and J called. Such tables lack part of the clones; where checked against another copy, unresolved V genes explain under half of the gap, and the rest is unexplained. This sample holds about 59,000 clones; roughly 77% were observed only once. 6.5% to 8.5% of the sample goes to the ten largest clones. The sequenced sample was PBMCs. The receptors stem from a man aged 30-40 years in good health and CMV-seropositive.

V and J are TRBV7-8 and TRBJ1-2; D unclear. The CDR3 loop spans 13 amino acids. The V gene's germline CDR1 is SGHVS and CDR2 FQNEAQ. V lost 5 bases and J 10 bases, leaving 17 bases between the germline ends. The CDR3 sequence is CASSPYASSTYTF. The DNA for the CDR3 is TGTGCCAGCAGCCCGTACGCGTCCTCAACCTACACCTTC.

The J gene is TRBJ2-7, the V gene TRBV19; possibly TRBD1 for D (6 bases). The CDR3 runs 14 residues. CDR1 and CDR2 (germline): LNHDA, SQIVND (reference sequence). Trimming pared 7 bases from V and 0 bases from J, leaving 13 bases between. In DNA, the CDR3 is TGTGCCAGTACCAGACAGGCCGACTCCTACGAGCAGTACTTC. Protein sequence: CASTRQADSYEQYF.

The J gene is TRBJ1-2, the V gene TRBV11-2, with 7 bases lining up with TRBD1. The CDR3 loop spans 15 amino acids. Germline V gene data show CDR1 as SGHAT and CDR2 as FQNNGV. Trimming removed 0 bases from V and 3 bases from J; junction bases left unmatched: 4. CDR3 loop: CASSLETGSHYGYTF. Written as DNA, the CDR3 is TGTGCCAGCAGCTTAGAGACAGGGAGCCACTATGGCTACACCTTC.

The J gene is TRBJ2-3, the V gene TRBV11-2; D may be TRBD1 (6 bases). The V and J ends lost 1 base and 2 bases respectively, with 13 bases between them. Germline CDR1 is SGHAT and CDR2 is FQNNGV. The CDR3 length is 16 residues. CDR3 DNA sequence: TGTGCCAGCAGCTTAGGAGGGGGATCCCACACAGATACGCAGTATTTT. Its protein product is CASSLGGGSHTDTQYF.

The chain employs TRBV11-2 and TRBJ2-1, with TRBD2 identical over 12 bases. Unmatched junction bases numbered 10, after V lost 2 bases and J lost 8 bases. This CDR3 is 17 amino acids long. Germline values: CDR1 SGHAT, CDR2 FQNNGV. The CDR3 here is CASSLKLAGGPQDEQFF. CDR3 sequence (DNA): TGTGCCAGCAGCTTAAAACTAGCGGGGGGTCCCCAGGATGAGCAGTTCTTC. Full variable domain (outside the CDR3, taken from reference TRBV11-2 and TRBJ2-1): EAGVAQSPRYKIIEKRQSVAFWCNPISGHATLYWYQQILGQGPKLLIQFQNNGVVDDSQLPKDRFSAERLKGVDSTLKIQPAKLEDSAVYLCASSLKLAGGPQDEQFFGPGTRLTVL.

This clone was seen a few times. The chain employs TRBV6-1 and TRBJ2-5; 7 positions match TRBD2. The germline V gene encodes CDR1 MNHNS and CDR2 SASEGT. J lost 8 bases, V lost 4 bases, and 28 bases had no gene match. The CDR3 has 20 amino acids. The CDR3 DNA reads as TGTGCCAGCAGTGGACCGGTGGGGTGGGGTATGGGGGGGTCCGGCGATACCCAGTACTTC. Protein: CASSGPVGWGMGGSGDTQYF.

The chain couples TRBV6-4 to TRBJ1-1, with 7 bases that match TRBD1. Germline loops: CDR1 MRHNA, CDR2 SNTAGT. The CDR3 loop spans 14 amino acids. J was trimmed by 7 bases and V by 5 bases; bases with no gene match: 10. The CDR3 loop is CASSPGPWTGEAFF. CDR3 DNA: TGTGCCAGCAGTCCCGGACCATGGACAGGTGAAGCTTTCTTT.